These 14 T cell receptor beta chains share one sample of origin, sequenced in a study of blood T cell repertoires in COVID-19 (TCRdb year 2020). The receptor library was made with the immunoSEQ multiplex PCR assay. TCRdb's version of the immuneACCESS table is confined to in-frame rearrangements and falls short of the full clone set. An unresolved V gene accounts for under half of the shortfall where checked; the remainder is of unknown origin. The sample table holds 70,000 or so clones, of which just under 80% were seen once. The ten largest clonotypes hold around 10% of the sample. The specimen was peripheral blood. These receptors were obtained from a human donor in a cohort sampled during active COVID-19.

V is TRBV5-1 and J is TRBJ2-1, with D tentatively TRBD2 (5 bases). Germline values: CDR1 SGHRS, CDR2 YFSETQ. V gave up 4 bases and J gave up 5 bases, with 13 bases separating them. The CDR3 sequence is 14 residues long. DNA for the CDR3: TGCGCCAGCAGCCACGGGGAACGGAACAATGAGCAGTTCTTC. Encoded protein: CASSHGERNNEQFF. The entire variable domain, with the rest obtained from reference TRBV5-1 and TRBJ2-1, is as follows: KAGVTQTPRYLIKTRGQQVTLSCSPISGHRSVSWYQQTPGQGLQFLFEYFSETQRNKGNFPGRFSGRQFSNSRSEMNVSTLELGDSALYLCASSHGERNNEQFFGPGTRLTVL.

This chain connects TRBV6-6 to TRBJ2-7; 13 positions match TRBD2. The CDR3 length is 13 residues. Germline CDR1 is MNHNY and CDR2 is SVGAGI (reference sequence). V lost 6 bases to trimming and J lost 6 bases; unmatched junction nucleotides: 2. The CDR3 loop reads CASSGTSGAEQYF. The CDR3 nucleotides are TGTGCCAGCAGCGGGACTAGCGGGGCCGAGCAGTACTTC.

In DNA, the CDR3 is TGTGCCAGCAGCTTAACTAGCGGGAACGACGGGGAGCTGTTTTTT. This translates into CASSLTSGNDGELFF. The V call is TRBV7-3, the J call TRBJ2-2; the match to TRBD2 covers 8 bases. Germline V lookup: CDR1 SGHTA, CDR2 FQGTGA. The CDR3 consists of 15 residues. V was pared by 0 bases and J by 7 bases, with 4 bases of the junction left unmatched.

This clone has only one observation. The chain has TRBV29-1 and TRBJ2-1; TRBD2 matches 10 bases. CDR1 SQVTM and CDR2 ANQGSEA come from the germline V gene. The V segment lost 6 bases and the J segment 4 bases; nucleotides outside the gene matches: 6. The CDR3 spans 14 residues. The CDR3: CSVDTSGMYNEQFF. Written as DNA, the CDR3 is TGCAGCGTAGACACTAGCGGGATGTACAATGAGCAGTTCTTC.

The sample holds a few counts of this clone. The rearrangement links TRBV5-8 to TRBJ2-3; possible D gene TRBD2, 6 bases. Germline V gene sequence: CDR1 SGHTS, CDR2 YDEGEE. The CDR3 length is 15 residues. The V and J ends lost 0 bases and 2 bases respectively, with 10 bases between them. CDR3 region: CASSLALASTDTQYF. The CDR3 nucleotides are TGTGCCAGCAGCTTGGCTCTAGCGTCCACAGATACGCAGTATTTT.

J is TRBJ2-7 and V is TRBV3-1 (or the pseudogene TRBV3-2); D perhaps matches TRBD2 (6 bases). Trimming shortened V by 5 bases and J by 2 bases, and 16 bases separated the two germline ends. This CDR3 is 15 amino acids long. Germline V gene sequence: CDR1 LGHDT, CDR2 YNNKEL (reference sequence). Written as DNA, the CDR3 is TGTGCCAGCAGCAAATCCGGGACTGCCACCTACGAGCAGTACTTC. Translation gives CASSKSGTATYEQYF.

The CDR3 protein is CAWSKPPGVNTEAFF. CDR3 bases: TGTGCCTGGAGTAAACCCCCCGGGGTGAACACTGAAGCTTTCTTT. V and J are TRBV30 and TRBJ1-1, with unresolved D. This CDR3 has 15 amino acids. CDR1 is GTSNPN and CDR2 is SVGIG in the germline V gene (reference sequence). Trimming took 2 bases from V and 0 from J, leaving 13 bases between them.

J is TRBJ2-7 and V is TRBV28, with TRBD2 matching over 10 bases. CDR1 and CDR2 (germline): MDHEN, SYDVKM. This CDR3 has 14 amino acids. J lost 4 bases, V lost 6 bases, and 6 bases had no gene match. The CDR3 here is CASRILAGKYEQYF. CDR3 bases: TGTGCCAGCAGAATACTAGCGGGGAAGTACGAGCAGTACTTC.

The J gene is TRBJ2-7, the V gene TRBV7-2, with a tentative D call TRBD2 (5 bases). The CDR3 consists of 15 residues. With 0 bases removed from V and 2 bases from J, the gap between germline ends came to 11 bases. CDR1 and CDR2 from the germline V gene are SGHTA and FQGNSA. DNA for the CDR3: TGTGCCAGCAGCTTAGCCGGGCCCGGGGCCTACGAGCAGTACTTC. As protein: CASSLAGPGAYEQYF.

The chain uses TRBV7-2 and TRBJ1-2; 10 bases fit TRBD1. Trimming took 3 bases from V and 5 from J; bases not matched to a gene: 6. Germline V gene data show CDR1 as SGHTA and CDR2 as FQGNSA. This CDR3 comprises 15 residues. As DNA, the CDR3 is TGTGCCAGCAGCTTGAGACAGGGGGCCCTTTATGGCTACACCTTC. It codes for CASSLRQGALYGYTF. The complete variable domain, with remaining parts taken from reference TRBV7-2 and TRBJ1-2, reads GAGVSQSPSNKVTEKGKDVELRCDPISGHTALYWYRQSLGQGLEFLIYFQGNSAPDKSGLPSDRFSAERTGGSVSTLTIQRTQQEDSAVYLCASSLRQGALYGYTFGSGTRLTVV.

This sequence joins TRBV11-2 and TRBJ2-5; D gene unclear. The length of the CDR3 is 13 residues. Trimming cost V 2 bases and J 1 base, with 5 bases left between them. Germline values: CDR1 SGHAT, CDR2 FQNNGV. For the CDR3, the DNA is TGTGCCAGCAGCTTACACAGCCAAGAGACCCAGTACTTC. It encodes CASSLHSQETQYF. Filled out from reference TRBV11-2 and TRBJ2-5, the complete variable domain reads EAGVAQSPRYKIIEKRQSVAFWCNPISGHATLYWYQQILGQGPKLLIQFQNNGVVDDSQLPKDRFSAERLKGVDSTLKIQPAKLEDSAVYLCASSLHSQETQYFGPGTRLLVL.

This clone has ten or more counts. This rearrangement joins TRBV10-2 to TRBJ2-4; D is unresolved. The CDR3 contains 14 residues. V shed 7 bases and J shed 5 bases, with 15 bases lying between them. CDR1 and CDR2 from the germline V gene are WSHSY and SAAADI. DNA of the CDR3: TGCGCCAGCAAACCCAACACCAGGCAAAACATTCAGTACTTC. It translates to CASKPNTRQNIQYF.

The CDR3 DNA is TGTGCCAGCAGTTACTCGACACGGGAGCGGGAGCAGTACTTC. Encoded protein: CASSYSTREREQYF. V gene TRBV6-2 or TRBV6-3 combines with J gene TRBJ2-7; perhaps TRBD2 as D (6 bases). This CDR3 comprises 14 residues. CDR1 and CDR2 (germline): MNHEY, SVGEGT. Trimming cost V 0 bases and J 7 bases, with 13 bases left between them.

The V gene is TRBV5-1, the J gene TRBJ1-3; TRBD1 might be the D (6 bases). The CDR3 contains 16 residues. V was trimmed by 2 bases and J by 4 bases, leaving 16 bases between them. Per germline, CDR1 SGHRS and CDR2 YFSETQ. Here the CDR3 DNA reads TGCGCCAGCAGCTTACAGGGAGGGTCGGCGGGAAACACCATATATTTT. Its protein product is CASSLQGGSAGNTIYF.